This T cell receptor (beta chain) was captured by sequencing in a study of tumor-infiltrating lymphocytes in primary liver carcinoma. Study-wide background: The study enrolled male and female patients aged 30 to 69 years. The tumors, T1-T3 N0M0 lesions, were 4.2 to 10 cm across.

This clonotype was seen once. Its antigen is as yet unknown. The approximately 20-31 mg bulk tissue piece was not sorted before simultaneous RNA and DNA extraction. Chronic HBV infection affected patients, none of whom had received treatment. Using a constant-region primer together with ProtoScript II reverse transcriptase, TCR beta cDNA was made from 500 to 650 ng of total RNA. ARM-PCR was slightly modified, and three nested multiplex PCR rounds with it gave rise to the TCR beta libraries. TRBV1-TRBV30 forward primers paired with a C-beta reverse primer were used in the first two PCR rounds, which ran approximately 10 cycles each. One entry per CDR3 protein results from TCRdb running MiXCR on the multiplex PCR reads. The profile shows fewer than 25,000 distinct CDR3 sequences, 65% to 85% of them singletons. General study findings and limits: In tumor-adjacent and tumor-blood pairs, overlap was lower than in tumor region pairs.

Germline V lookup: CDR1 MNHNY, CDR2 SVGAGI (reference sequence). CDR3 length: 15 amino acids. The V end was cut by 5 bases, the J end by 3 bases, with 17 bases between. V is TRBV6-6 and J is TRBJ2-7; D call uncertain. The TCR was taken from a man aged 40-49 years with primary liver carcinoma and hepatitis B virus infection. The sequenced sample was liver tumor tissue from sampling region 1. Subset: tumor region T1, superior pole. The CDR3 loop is CASSHYTYGNYEQYF. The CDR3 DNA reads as TGTGCCAGCAGTCACTACACCTACGGAAACTACGAGCAGTACTTC.